Shown below are 23 T cell receptor beta chains from a single sample sequenced in a study of molecular identifiers for immune sequencing clone quantification. TCRdb ran MiXCR on the PCR reads and lists one entry per CDR3 protein. In the table there are about 320,000 distinct CDR3 sequences, over 20% of which are singletons. Sequencing was performed on naive CD8+ T cells from blood, with Jurkat cell RNA spiked in. The subset here: FACS-sorted CD8+CD4-CCR7+CD45RA+ naive T cells. The receptor set was obtained from a human donor in good health. Some libraries in this study had Jurkat cell RNA spiked in.

This clonotype occurred many times. This chain connects TRBV7-9 to TRBJ2-1; 15 nucleotides align to TRBD2. The CDR3 contains 15 residues. The junction had 4 bases not matched to a gene; V was cut back by 7 bases and J by 6 bases. Germline V gives CDR1 SEHNR, CDR2 FQNEAQ (reference sequence). The CDR3 coding sequence is TGTGCCAGCACGAAGGGACTAGCGGGAGGCAATGAGCAGTTCTTC. Amino acids: CASTKGLAGGNEQFF.

The sample holds a few counts of this clonotype. The V gene is TRBV7-9, the J gene TRBJ1-4; D unresolved. V lost 2 bases and J lost 7, with 17 bases in between. The CDR3 has 16 amino acids. Per the germline V gene, CDR1 is SEHNR and CDR2 is FQNEAQ (reference sequence). The CDR3 DNA is TGTGCCAGCAGCTTATCGTCAGACCCCGAGGGTGAAAAACTGTTTTTT. Its translation is CASSLSSDPEGEKLFF.

With regard to this clonotype: One end of the junction does not line up with germline, which may come from a read error. This sequence joins TRBV12-3 or TRBV12-4 and TRBJ2-1; a possible D gene is TRBD2 (6 bases). The CDR3 covers 12 residues. The CDR3 DNA follows: TGTACCAGCAGTTTGGGCGGGATTGAGCAGTTCTTC. Protein product: CTSSLGGIEQFF.

This clonotype was seen ten or more times. V is TRBV7-2 and J is TRBJ2-3; no firm D call. The CDR3 runs 15 residues. Germline V gene sequence: CDR1 SGHTA, CDR2 FQGNSA. V shed 1 base and J shed 4 bases, with 12 bases lying between them. The CDR3 sequence: CASSLGGFEADTQYF. Here the CDR3 DNA reads TGTGCCAGCAGCTTAGGGGGTTTTGAGGCAGATACGCAGTATTTT. Full variable domain (missing parts from reference TRBV7-2 and TRBJ2-3): GAGVSQSPSNKVTEKGKDVELRCDPISGHTALYWYRQSLGQGLEFLIYFQGNSAPDKSGLPSDRFSAERTGGSVSTLTIQRTQQEDSAVYLCASSLGGFEADTQYFGPGTRLTVL.

The rearrangement joins TRBV7-2 to TRBJ2-2; D unclear. The CDR3 totals 13 residues. V lost 1 base and J lost 7, with 7 bases in between. Germline V gives CDR1 SGHTA, CDR2 FQGNSA. CDR3 protein: CASSLVGRGELFF. In DNA, the CDR3 is TGTGCCAGCAGCTTAGTGGGTCGCGGGGAGCTGTTTTTT. Looking up the rest from reference TRBV7-2 and TRBJ2-2 gives the full variable domain: GAGVSQSPSNKVTEKGKDVELRCDPISGHTALYWYRQSLGQGLEFLIYFQGNSAPDKSGLPSDRFSAERTGGSVSTLTIQRTQQEDSAVYLCASSLVGRGELFFGEGSRLTVL.

This clonotype was seen repeatedly, ten times or more. The chain has TRBV4-1 and TRBJ1-5, with 8 bases identical to TRBD1. The CDR3 has 16 amino acids. Unmatched junction bases numbered 7, after V lost 0 bases and J lost 6 bases. Germline V gene data show CDR1 as MGHRA and CDR2 as YSYEKL. This chain's CDR3 is CASSQEGQGGLQPQHF. The CDR3 region has the DNA TGCGCCAGCAGCCAAGAAGGACAGGGAGGGCTTCAGCCCCAGCATTTT.

This clonotype was seen ten or more times. The chain combines TRBV15 with TRBJ2-7; D is perhaps TRBD1 or TRBD2 (5 bases each). The CDR3 runs 13 residues. Per germline, CDR1 LNHNV and CDR2 YYDKDF (reference sequence). Trimming took 3 bases from V and 0 from J, leaving 6 bases between them. The CDR3 nucleotides are TGTGCCACCAGCAGTGGGACCTCCTACGAGCAGTACTTC. Amino acid sequence: CATSSGTSYEQYF.

This clonotype has only one observation. This may come from a read error, since a much larger clone is one base off. The CDR3 sequence: CASSEALLYGGLGSEASF. The CDR3 region has the DNA TGTGCCAGCAGTGAAGCGCTTCTGTACGGGGGGCTCGGGTCTGAAGCTTCCTTT. The gene calls are TRBV2 and TRBJ1-1; possibly TRBD1 for D (6 bases). This CDR3 has 18 amino acids. Germline V gene data show CDR1 as SNHLY and CDR2 as FYNNEI.

This clonotype was counted many times. The chain recombines TRBV29-1 with TRBJ2-7, with D maybe TRBD1 (5 bases). Germline CDR1 SQVTM, CDR2 ANQGSEA. The CDR3 is 15 residues long. V was trimmed by 0 bases and J by 0 bases, leaving 12 bases between them. The CDR3 coding sequence is TGCAGCGTTGAAGAGCCAGGGTCCCGCTCCTACGAGCAGTACTTC. Encoded protein: CSVEEPGSRSYEQYF.

The rearrangement joins TRBV20-1 to TRBJ2-1; 8 bases fit TRBD1. V lost 3 bases, J lost 0 bases, and 4 bases stayed unmatched. Per the germline V gene, CDR1 is DFQATT and CDR2 is SNEGSKA (reference sequence). The CDR3 contains 15 residues. CDR3 DNA sequence: TGCAGTGCTAGGAGAACAGGGGGCTCCTACAATGAGCAGTTCTTC. Translated: CSARRTGGSYNEQFF.

This clonotype showed up just a few times. The V gene is TRBV20-1, the J gene TRBJ2-7, with D tentatively TRBD2 (7 bases). CDR3 length: 17 residues. V was shortened by 0 bases and J by 3 bases, with 21 bases between the two germline ends. In germline, CDR1 is DFQATT, CDR2 SNEGSKA (reference sequence). The CDR3 region has the DNA TGCAGTGCTAGAGATCCGTTAGGGGGGGCGAATTACTACGAGCAGTACTTC. Protein product: CSARDPLGGANYYEQYF.

About this clonotype itself: One junction end disagrees with the germline gene, perhaps due to a read error. V usage is TRBV27 and J usage is TRBJ2-7; 10 bases fit TRBD2. The CDR3 runs 14 residues. Germline V lookup: CDR1 MNHEY, CDR2 SMNVEV (reference sequence). The CDR3 bases are TGTGCCGGCAGGACTAGCGGACTCTCCTACGAGCAGTACTTC. Its translation is CAGRTSGLSYEQYF.

This clonotype was seen ten or more times. V is TRBV30 and J is TRBJ1-1; D gene ambiguous. V shed 1 base and J shed 4 bases, with 10 bases lying between them. Germline V CDR1 and CDR2: GTSNPN, SVGIG (reference sequence). This CDR3 is built from 13 residues. The CDR3 protein is CAWSEQPGTEAFF. The CDR3 coding sequence is TGTGCCTGGAGTGAACAGCCGGGCACTGAAGCTTTCTTT.

This clonotype was seen repeatedly, ten times or more. This sequence joins TRBV7-9 and TRBJ2-1; no clear D gene. This CDR3 contains 15 residues. Germline V gene sequence: CDR1 SEHNR, CDR2 FQNEAQ (reference sequence). V was clipped by 1 base and J by 6 bases, with 13 bases between them. The DNA of the CDR3 is TGTGCCAGCAGCTTAGGGTCAGCAGAAAGCAATGAGCAGTTCTTC. Its translation is CASSLGSAESNEQFF.

On this clonotype itself: A read error may explain this, as a much larger clone is one base away. The chain is built from TRBV9 and TRBJ2-7, with TRBD2 as a possible D gene (5 bases). Germline CDR1 reads SGDLS; CDR2 reads YYNGEE. The CDR3 sequence is 15 residues long. V lost 3 bases to trimming and J lost 5 bases, with 18 bases between them. Written as DNA, the CDR3 is TGTGCCAGCAGCGCAGACGGGGATAGTTTGGACGAGCAGTACTTC. Residues: CASSADGDSLDEQYF.

This clonotype was counted ten times or more. Here the CDR3 DNA reads TGTGCCAGCAGCTTAGCCGGGACTGGCTCGTACAATGAGCAGTTCTTC. Its translation: CASSLAGTGSYNEQFF. The genes are TRBV11-2 and TRBJ2-1; D may be TRBD2 (6 bases). Germline loops: CDR1 SGHAT, CDR2 FQNNGV. The CDR3 sequence is 16 residues long. V was clipped by 1 base and J by 4 bases, with 14 bases between them.

The table lists this clonotype with many counts. The chain carries TRBV27 and TRBJ2-1, with D uncertain. Germline V lookup: CDR1 MNHEY, CDR2 SMNVEV (reference sequence). Trimming removed 5 bases at V and 1 base at J, with 6 bases between. This CDR3 is 13 amino acids long. CDR3 region: CASSTGSYNEQFF. CDR3 coding DNA: TGTGCCAGCAGTACCGGGTCCTACAATGAGCAGTTCTTC.

This clonotype has a count of ten or more. CDR3 protein: CASSLGGDEAFF. CDR3 nucleotide sequence: TGTGCCAGCAGCCTTGGGGGTGATGAAGCTTTCTTT. This chain connects TRBV6-5 to TRBJ1-1, with TRBD1 as a possible D gene (5 bases). The CDR3 extends over 12 amino acids. Germline loops: CDR1 MNHEY, CDR2 SVGAGI. V lost 6 bases and J 7 bases, leaving 12 bases between the germline ends.

The sample holds many counts of this clonotype. Written as DNA, the CDR3 is TGTGCCAGCAGCTTGGGGACAGGGTATCTTGGCTACACCTTC. This codes for CASSLGTGYLGYTF. The chain joins TRBV5-4 to TRBJ1-2; TRBD1 agrees at 8 bases. V lost 0 bases and J lost 7; bases outside the gene matches: 5. There are 14 residues in the CDR3. CDR1 is SGHNT, CDR2 YYREEE, per germline (reference sequence).

V usage is TRBV7-9 and J usage is TRBJ2-5; tentatively, D is TRBD1 or TRBD2 (5 bases each). Trimming shortened V by 5 bases and J by 4 bases, and 23 bases separated the two germline ends. The CDR3 sequence is 17 residues long. Germline assignment: CDR1 SEHNR and CDR2 FQNEAQ (reference sequence). The CDR3 nucleotides are TGTGCCAGCAGCGACCCAATGGGACCCCAGATTCGAGAGACCCAGTACTTC. Its protein product is CASSDPMGPQIRETQYF.

Concerning this clonotype: This may arise from a read error, as a much more abundant clone is one base away. V usage is TRBV27 and J usage is TRBJ2-7; 10 positions match TRBD1. In germline, CDR1 is MNHEY, CDR2 SMNVEV (reference sequence). This CDR3 has 16 residues. CDR3: CASSHKRTGGPYGQYF. CDR3 in DNA: TGTGCCAGCAGTCATAAGAGGACAGGGGGGCCCTACGGGCAGTACTTC.

This clonotype was observed many times. The J gene is TRBJ2-7, the V gene TRBV7-9; D tentatively fits TRBD1 or TRBD2 (5 bases each). The V end was cut by 3 bases, the J end by 6 bases, with 21 bases between. The CDR3 covers 16 residues. Germline lookup yields CDR1 SEHNR and CDR2 FQNEAQ (reference sequence). Here the CDR3 DNA reads TGTGCCAGCAGCTTCCCCCGAGGGGTGTCTCGCGGCGAGCAGTACTTC. This gives the protein CASSFPRGVSRGEQYF. The whole variable domain, remainder taken from reference TRBV7-9 and TRBJ2-7, is DTGVSQNPRHKITKRGQNVTFRCDPISEHNRLYWYRQTLGQGPEFLTYFQNEAQLEKSRLLSDRFSAERPKGSFSTLEIQRTEQGDSAMYLCASSFPRGVSRGEQYFGPGTRLTVT.

This clonotype was seen many times. The CDR3 DNA is TGCAGCGTCGTCCCGGGACAGGGATCCTCTGGAAACACCATATATTTT. This gives the protein CSVVPGQGSSGNTIYF. The V call is TRBV29-1, the J call TRBJ1-3; 9 positions match TRBD1. With V trimmed by 6 bases and J by 0 bases, 9 bases remained unmatched. This CDR3 is 16 amino acids long. Germline V gene sequence: CDR1 SQVTM, CDR2 ANQGSEA. The full variable domain, with the rest looked up from reference TRBV29-1 and TRBJ1-3, is SAVISQKPSRDICQRGTSLTIQCQVDSQVTMMFWYRQQPGQSLTLIATANQGSEATYESGFVIDKFPISRPNLTFSTLTVSNMSPEDSSIYLCSVVPGQGSSGNTIYFGEGSWLTVV.